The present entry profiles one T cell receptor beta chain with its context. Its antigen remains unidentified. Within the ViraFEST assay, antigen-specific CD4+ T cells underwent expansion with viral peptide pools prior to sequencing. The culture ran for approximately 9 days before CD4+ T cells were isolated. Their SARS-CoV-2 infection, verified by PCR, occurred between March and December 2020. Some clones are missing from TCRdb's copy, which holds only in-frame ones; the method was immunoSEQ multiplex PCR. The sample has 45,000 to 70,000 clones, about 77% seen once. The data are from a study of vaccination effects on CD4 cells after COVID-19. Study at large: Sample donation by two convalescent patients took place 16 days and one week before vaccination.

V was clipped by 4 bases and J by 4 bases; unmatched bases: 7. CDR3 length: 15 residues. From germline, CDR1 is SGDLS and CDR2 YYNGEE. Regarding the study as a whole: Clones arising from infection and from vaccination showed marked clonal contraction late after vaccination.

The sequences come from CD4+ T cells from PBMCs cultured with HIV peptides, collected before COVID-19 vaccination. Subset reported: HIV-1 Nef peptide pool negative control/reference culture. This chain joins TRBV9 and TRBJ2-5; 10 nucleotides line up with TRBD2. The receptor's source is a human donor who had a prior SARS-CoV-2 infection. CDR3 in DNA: TGTGCCAGCAGCCCCCTAGCGGGGGTGGTAGAGACCCAGTACTTC. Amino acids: CASSPLAGVVETQYF.